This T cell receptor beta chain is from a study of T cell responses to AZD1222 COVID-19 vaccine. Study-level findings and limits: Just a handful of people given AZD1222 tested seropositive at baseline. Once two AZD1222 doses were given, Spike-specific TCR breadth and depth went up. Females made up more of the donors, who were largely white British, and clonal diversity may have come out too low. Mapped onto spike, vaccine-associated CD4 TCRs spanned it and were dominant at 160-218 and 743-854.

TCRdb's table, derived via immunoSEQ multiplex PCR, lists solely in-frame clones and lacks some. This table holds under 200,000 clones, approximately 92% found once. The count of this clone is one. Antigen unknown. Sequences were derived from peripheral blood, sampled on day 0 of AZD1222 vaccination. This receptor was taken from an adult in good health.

CDR3 loop: CASSQDITGASGNTIYF. The CDR3 DNA sequence: TGTGCCAGCAGCCAAGATATAACAGGCGCTTCTGGAAACACCATATATTTT. The V gene is TRBV4-2, the J gene TRBJ1-3, with D perhaps TRBD1 (5 bases). This CDR3 spans 17 amino acids. Trimming stripped 0 bases from V and 1 base from J, with 13 bases between. CDR1 is LGHNA and CDR2 is YNFKEQ in the germline V gene.